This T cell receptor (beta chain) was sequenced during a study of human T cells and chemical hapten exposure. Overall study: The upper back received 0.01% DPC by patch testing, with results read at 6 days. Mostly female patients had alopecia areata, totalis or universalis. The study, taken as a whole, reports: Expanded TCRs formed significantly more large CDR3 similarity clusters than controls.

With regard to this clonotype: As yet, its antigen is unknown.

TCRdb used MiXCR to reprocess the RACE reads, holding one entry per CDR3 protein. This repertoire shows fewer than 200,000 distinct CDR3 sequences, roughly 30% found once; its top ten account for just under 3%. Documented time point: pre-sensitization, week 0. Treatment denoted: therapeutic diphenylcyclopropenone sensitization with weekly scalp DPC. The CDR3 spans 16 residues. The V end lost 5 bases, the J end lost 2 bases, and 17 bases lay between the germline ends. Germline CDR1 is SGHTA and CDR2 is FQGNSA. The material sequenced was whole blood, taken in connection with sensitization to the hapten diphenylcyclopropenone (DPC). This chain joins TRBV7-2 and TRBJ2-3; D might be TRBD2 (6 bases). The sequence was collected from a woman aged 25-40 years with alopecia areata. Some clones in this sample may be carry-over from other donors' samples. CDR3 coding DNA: TGTGCCAGCAGCCCGTCGGGTAGCGGATTCACAGATACGCAGTATTTT. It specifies CASSPSGSGFTDTQYF.